This TCR beta chain was captured in a study of blood T cell repertoires in COVID-19. The overall study: Collection of acute and convalescent COVID-19 samples took place in the United States, Italy and Spain. PBMCs, B-cell-depleted T cells, or T cells were the source of the cDNA or gDNA that made up the material.

Followed longitudinally, the Seattle patients had been enrolled during active infection. Germline V lookup: CDR1 KGHSH, CDR2 LQKENI. The CDR3 spans 20 residues. V dropped 0 bases and J dropped 7 bases, with 27 bases sitting between them. In the original analysis: Reference gene primer amplification gave nucleated cell count estimates. TCRdb's copy holds only in-frame clones and misses some; the assay was immunoSEQ multiplex PCR. The D gene and trimming were derived from the DNA, and the V and J assignments and clone size from that table. This sample has approximately 290,000 clones, with 85% to 90% found just once.

The chain links TRBV18 to TRBJ1-4; D possibly corresponds to TRBD1 (6 bases). The specimen sequenced was peripheral blood. The receptor comes from a woman aged 25 to 39 with COVID-19, enrolled during active disease. The CDR3 bases are TGTGCCAGCTCACCACCCCCCGGCTTTGTAGGGACATCTACGCGTGAAAAACTGTTTTTT. Amino acids: CASSPPPGFVGTSTREKLFF.